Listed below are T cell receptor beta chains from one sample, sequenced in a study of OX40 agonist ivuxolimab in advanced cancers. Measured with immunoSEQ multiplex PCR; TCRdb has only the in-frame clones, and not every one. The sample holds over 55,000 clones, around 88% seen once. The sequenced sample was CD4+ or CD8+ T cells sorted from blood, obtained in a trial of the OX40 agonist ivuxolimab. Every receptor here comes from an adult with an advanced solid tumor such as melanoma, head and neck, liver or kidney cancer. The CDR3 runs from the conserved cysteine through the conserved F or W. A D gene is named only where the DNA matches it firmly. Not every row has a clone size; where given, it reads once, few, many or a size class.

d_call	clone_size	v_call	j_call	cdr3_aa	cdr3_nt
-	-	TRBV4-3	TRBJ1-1	CASSQDQRGGTEAFF	TGCGCCAGCAGCCAAGATCAGAGGGGGGGAACTGAAGCTTTCTTT
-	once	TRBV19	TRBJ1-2	CASSISGIPLNYGYTF	TGTGCCAGTAGTATTAGTGGGATTCCCCTTAACTATGGCTACACCTTC
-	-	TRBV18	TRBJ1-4	CASSPLTGLGEKLFF	TGTGCCAGCTCACCTCTTACAGGGCTTGGTGAAAAACTGTTTTTT
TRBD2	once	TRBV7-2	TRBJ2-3	CASSFVGVVAGFTDTQYF	TGTGCCAGCAGCTTTGTGGGCGTGGTAGCGGGATTCACAGATACGCAGTATTTT
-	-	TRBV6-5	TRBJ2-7	CATSSLGVGTYEQYF	TGTGCCACCAGTTCCCTGGGAGTTGGAACCTACGAGCAGTACTTC
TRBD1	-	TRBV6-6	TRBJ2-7	CASSPGTGSPRYEQYF	TGTGCCAGCAGCCCCGGGACAGGGAGTCCCCGTTACGAGCAGTACTTC
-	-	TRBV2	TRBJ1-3	CASRPIRQTISGNTIYF	TGTGCCAGCAGACCTATCCGACAGACGATCTCTGGAAACACCATATATTTT
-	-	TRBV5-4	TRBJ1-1	CASSPRGGEAFF	TGTGCCAGCAGCCCCCGGGGGGGCGAAGCTTTCTTT
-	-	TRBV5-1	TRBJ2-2	CASSHGTQGLFF	TGCGCCAGCAGCCATGGGACCCAGGGGCTGTTTTTT
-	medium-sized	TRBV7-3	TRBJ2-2	CASRDRNTGELFF	TGTGCCAGCAGAGACAGGAACACCGGGGAGCTGTTTTTT
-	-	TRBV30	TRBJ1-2	CACNTGRGYTF	TGTGCCTGCAACACAGGGAGAGGCTACACCTTC
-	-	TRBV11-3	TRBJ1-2	CASSHRDGYGYTF	TGTGCCAGCAGCCACCGGGACGGATATGGCTACACCTTC
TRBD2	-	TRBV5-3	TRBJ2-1	CARSLWTSGTPYNEQFF	TGTGCCAGAAGCCTCTGGACTAGCGGGACCCCATACAATGAGCAGTTCTTC
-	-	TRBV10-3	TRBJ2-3	CAISGGTGDTQYF	TGTGCCATCAGTGGGGGGACTGGAGATACGCAGTATTTT
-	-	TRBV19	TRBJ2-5	CASSIGGLRETQYF	TGTGCCAGTAGTATAGGGGGGCTACGGGAGACCCAGTACTTC
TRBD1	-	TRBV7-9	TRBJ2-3	CATYAGTVSTDTQYF	TGTGCCACCTATGCCGGGACAGTGAGCACAGATACGCAGTATTTT
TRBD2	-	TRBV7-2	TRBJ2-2	CASSLETSGTANTGELFF	TGTGCCAGCAGCCTTGAGACTAGCGGTACCGCGAACACCGGGGAGCTGTTTTTT
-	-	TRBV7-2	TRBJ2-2	CASSPRGSFASGELFF	TGTGCCAGCAGCCCTCGGGGCAGTTTCGCCTCCGGGGAGCTGTTTTTT
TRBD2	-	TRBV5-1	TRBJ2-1	CASSLLAGVAQFF	TGCGCCAGCAGCCTACTAGCGGGAGTGGCCCAGTTCTTC
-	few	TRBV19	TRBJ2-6	CASSIRGSGANVLTF	TGTGCCAGTAGTATCAGGGGCTCTGGGGCCAACGTCCTGACTTTC
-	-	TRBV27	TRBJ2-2	CASSNPRGGRSNTGELFF	TGTGCCAGCAGTAACCCCAGGGGTGGGCGGTCGAACACCGGGGAGCTGTTTTTT
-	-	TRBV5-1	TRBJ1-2	CASSLGGQIDNYGYTF	TGCGCCAGCAGCTTGGGCGGACAGATCGATAACTATGGCTACACCTTC
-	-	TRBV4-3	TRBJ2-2	CASSQGWGATGELFF	TGCGCCAGCAGCCAAGGGTGGGGGGCCACCGGGGAGCTGTTTTTT
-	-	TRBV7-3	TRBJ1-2	CASSSTPGRTDGYTF	TGTGCCAGCAGCTCCACGCCGGGACGGACAGATGGCTACACCTTC
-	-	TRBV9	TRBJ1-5	CASSVSGNSNQPQHF	TGTGCCAGCAGCGTATCGGGCAATAGCAATCAGCCCCAGCATTTT
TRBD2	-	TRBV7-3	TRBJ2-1	CASSFSGGSSYNEQFF	TGTGCCAGCAGCTTTAGCGGGGGAAGCTCCTACAATGAGCAGTTCTTC
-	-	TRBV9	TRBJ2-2	CASSVDQARELFF	TGTGCCAGCAGCGTAGATCAGGCCCGGGAGCTGTTTTTT
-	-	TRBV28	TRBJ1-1	CASNRRTEAFF	TGTGCCAGCAACAGGAGGACTGAAGCTTTCTTT
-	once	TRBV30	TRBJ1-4	CAWRGGSEKLFF	TGTGCCTGGAGGGGAGGTTCTGAAAAACTGTTTTTT
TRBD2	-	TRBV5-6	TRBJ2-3	CASSPDWGLAGVDTQYF	TGTGCCAGCAGCCCTGATTGGGGACTAGCGGGAGTTGATACGCAGTATTTT
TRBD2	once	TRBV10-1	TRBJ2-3	CASSASGSADTQYF	TGCGCCAGCAGTGCGAGCGGGAGCGCAGATACGCAGTATTTT
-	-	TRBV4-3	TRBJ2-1	CASSQDLAYEQFF	TGCGCCAGCAGCCAAGATCTGGCCTATGAGCAGTTCTTC
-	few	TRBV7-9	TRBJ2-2	CASSPSVTPRTGELFF	TGTGCCAGCAGCCCGAGCGTTACCCCCCGAACCGGGGAGCTGTTTTTT
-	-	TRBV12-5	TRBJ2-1	CASGLEPIRLVWGYNEQFF	TGTGCTAGTGGTTTAGAGCCCATCCGGCTAGTTTGGGGCTACAATGAGCAGTTCTTC
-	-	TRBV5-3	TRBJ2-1	CARSPGDRGCRNEQFF	TGTGCCAGAAGCCCTGGGGACCGAGGGTGCCGCAATGAGCAGTTCTTC
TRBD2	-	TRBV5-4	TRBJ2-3	CASSLGTSGPDTQYF	TGTGCCAGCAGCTTGGGTACTAGCGGACCAGATACGCAGTATTTT
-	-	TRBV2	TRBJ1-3	CASSEGGGNTIYF	TGTGCCAGCAGTGAAGGGGGGGGAAACACCATATATTTT
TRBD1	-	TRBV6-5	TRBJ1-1	CASSYSGTGFLTEAFF	TGTGCCAGCAGTTACTCGGGGACAGGGTTTTTGACTGAAGCTTTCTTT
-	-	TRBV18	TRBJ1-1	CASSPIQAGEAFF	TGTGCCAGCTCACCAATCCAGGCTGGTGAAGCTTTCTTT
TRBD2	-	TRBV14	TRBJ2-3	CASSQDPGLAGGAMDTQYF	TGTGCCAGCAGCCAAGATCCGGGACTAGCGGGAGGGGCGATGGATACGCAGTATTTT
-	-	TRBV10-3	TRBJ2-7	CAISSQSYEQYF	TGTGCCATCAGCTCCCAATCCTACGAGCAGTACTTC
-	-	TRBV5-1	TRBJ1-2	CASSPGSGEIYGYTF	TGCGCCAGCAGCCCTGGATCGGGTGAAATCTATGGCTACACCTTC
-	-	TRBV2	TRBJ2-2	CASRRTFTGELFF	TGTGCCAGCAGGAGGACATTCACCGGGGAGCTGTTTTTT
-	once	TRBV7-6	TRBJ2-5	CASSLAGVPGETQYF	TGTGCCAGCAGCTTAGCGGGAGTCCCAGGGGAGACCCAGTACTTC
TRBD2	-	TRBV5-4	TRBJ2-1	CASSFRLAARGNEQFF	TGTGCCAGCAGCTTTAGACTAGCGGCAAGAGGCAATGAGCAGTTCTTC
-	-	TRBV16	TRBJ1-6	CASSQSGVLGESSPLHF	TGTGCCAGCAGCCAATCAGGGGTACTGGGGGAGTCTTCACCCCTCCACTTT